These T cell receptor beta chains were read from a single sample in a study of spatial heterogeneity in lung cancer. Via MiXCR, TCRdb re-called the 5' RACE reads, giving one row per CDR3 protein. The data hold about 9,600 distinct CDR3 sequences, with around 7.8% observed a single time. The sequencing used lung tumor tissue, collected at surgery. The origin of the receptors is a male donor with early-stage non-small cell lung cancer. CDR3s include the opening cysteine and the closing phenylalanine or tryptophan. D genes are given only for firm matches. Clone sizes are given selectively: once, few, many, or a class where the clone is expanded.

V: TRBV7-3; size: many; J: TRBJ2-1; D: .; CDR3: CASSFRGGNNYNEQFF; DNA: TGTGCCAGCAGCTTCCGCGGGGGCAATAACTACAATGAGCAGTTCTTC
V: TRBV25-1; size: many; J: TRBJ1-6; D: .; CDR3: CASSEHRDHSPLHF; DNA: TGTGCCAGCAGTGAACACAGGGATCATTCACCCCTCCACTTT
V: TRBV5-1; size: many; J: TRBJ1-1; D: .; CDR3: CASSLATPTARNTEAFF; DNA: TGCGCCAGCAGCTTGGCCACACCGACCGCGAGGAACACTGAAGCTTTCTTT
V: TRBV7-9; size: .; J: TRBJ1-4; D: .; CDR3: CASSSQGRLGEKLFF; DNA: TGTGCCAGCAGCTCCCAGGGGAGGCTAGGGGAAAAACTGTTTTTT
V: TRBV5-6; size: few; J: TRBJ2-3; D: .; CDR3: CASSFGDARQYF; DNA: TGTGCCAGCAGCTTCGGGGACGCGAGGCAGTATTTT
V: TRBV7-2; size: medium-sized; J: TRBJ2-5; D: TRBD2; CDR3: CASSSRLAGEETQYF; DNA: TGTGCCAGCAGCTCCCGACTAGCGGGGGAAGAGACCCAGTACTTC
V: TRBV4-2; size: few; J: TRBJ2-3; D: .; CDR3: CASSQPGEASDTQYF; DNA: TGTGCCAGCAGCCAACCTGGGGAGGCCTCAGATACGCAGTATTTT
V: TRBV2; size: .; J: TRBJ2-7; D: TRBD2; CDR3: CASQGSGATYEQYF; DNA: TGTGCCAGCCAAGGTAGCGGGGCTACCTACGAGCAGTACTTC
V: TRBV6-2/TRBV6-3; size: many; J: TRBJ2-6; D: TRBD1; CDR3: CASSVTGGRSGANVLTF; DNA: TGTGCCAGCAGTGTGACAGGGGGCCGCTCTGGGGCCAACGTCCTGACTTTC
V: TRBV12-3/TRBV12-4; size: many; J: TRBJ2-7; D: .; CDR3: CASSSTDRPYEQYF; DNA: TGTGCCAGCAGCTCCACCGACAGGCCGTACGAGCAGTACTTC
V: TRBV7-9; size: hyperexpanded; J: TRBJ1-1; D: .; CDR3: CASSLDTEAFF; DNA: TGTGCCAGCAGCCTCGACACTGAAGCTTTCTTT
V: TRBV20-1; size: many; J: TRBJ1-4; D: TRBD1; CDR3: CSASPGQGTGKLFF; DNA: TGCAGTGCTAGCCCGGGACAGGGTACGGGAAAACTGTTTTTT
V: TRBV2; size: many; J: TRBJ2-2; D: .; CDR3: CASSRGPRNTGELFF; DNA: TGTGCCAGCAGTCGGGGACCCAGGAACACCGGGGAGCTGTTTTTT
V: TRBV6-2/TRBV6-3; size: many; J: TRBJ1-5; D: .; CDR3: CASRDSNQPQHF; DNA: TGTGCCAGCAGAGATAGCAATCAGCCCCAGCATTTT
V: TRBV28; size: many; J: TRBJ2-7; D: .; CDR3: CASTSAYTYEQYF; DNA: TGTGCCAGCACCAGCGCATACACCTACGAGCAGTACTTC
V: TRBV20-1; size: .; J: TRBJ2-4; D: TRBD1; CDR3: CSASPTGAKNIQYF; DNA: TGCAGTGCTAGCCCGACAGGGGCCAAAAACATTCAGTACTTC
V: TRBV6-6; size: medium-sized; J: TRBJ2-7; D: .; CDR3: CASSRDGSYEQYF; DNA: TGTGCCAGCAGTCGGGACGGGTCCTACGAGCAGTACTTC
V: TRBV11-3; size: many; J: TRBJ1-4; D: TRBD1; CDR3: CASSPRTGENEKLFF; DNA: TGTGCCAGCAGCCCCAGGACAGGGGAAAATGAAAAACTGTTTTTT
V: TRBV2; size: many; J: TRBJ1-2; D: TRBD1; CDR3: CASSPQGTYGYTF; DNA: TGTGCCAGCAGTCCACAGGGGACCTATGGCTACACCTTC
V: TRBV20-1; size: many; J: TRBJ2-3; D: TRBD2; CDR3: CSAGASGGGTSTDTQYF; DNA: TGCAGTGCTGGGGCTAGCGGGGGAGGAACTAGCACAGATACGCAGTATTTT
V: TRBV7-6; size: .; J: TRBJ2-7; D: .; CDR3: CASSLGTLSSYEQYF; DNA: TGTGCCAGCAGCCTTGGGACACTTAGCTCCTACGAGCAGTACTTC
V: TRBV18; size: medium-sized; J: TRBJ2-7; D: TRBD1; CDR3: CASSPTNRGNEQYF; DNA: TGTGCCAGCTCACCAACGAACAGGGGAAACGAGCAGTACTTC
V: TRBV3-1; size: many; J: TRBJ2-5; D: .; CDR3: CASSSKGETQYF; DNA: TGTGCCAGCAGCTCCAAGGGGGAGACCCAGTACTTC
V: TRBV7-9; size: .; J: TRBJ1-5; D: TRBD1; CDR3: CASSKTGDQPQHF; DNA: TGTGCCAGCAGCAAGACAGGGGATCAGCCCCAGCATTTT
V: TRBV6-1; size: medium-sized; J: TRBJ1-1; D: .; CDR3: CASSEGVKAFF; DNA: TGTGCCAGCAGTGAGGGGGTTAAAGCTTTCTTT
V: TRBV7-2; size: .; J: TRBJ2-1; D: .; CDR3: CASSLTGIQFF; DNA: TGTGCCAGCAGCTTGACGGGAATCCAGTTCTTC
V: TRBV10-3; size: many; J: TRBJ1-1; D: .; CDR3: CAISEGENTEAFF; DNA: TGTGCCATCAGTGAGGGGGAGAACACTGAAGCTTTCTTT
V: TRBV7-9; size: many; J: TRBJ1-1; D: .; CDR3: CASSLAPGTGTEAFF; DNA: TGTGCCAGCAGCTTAGCTCCCGGGACGGGGACTGAAGCTTTCTTT